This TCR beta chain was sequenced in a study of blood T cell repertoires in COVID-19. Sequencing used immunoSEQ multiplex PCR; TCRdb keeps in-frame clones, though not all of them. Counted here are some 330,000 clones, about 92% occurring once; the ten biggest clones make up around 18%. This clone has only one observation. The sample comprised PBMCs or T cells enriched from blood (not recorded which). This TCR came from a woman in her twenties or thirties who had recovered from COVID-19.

The CDR3: CASSLWQGGNEQFF. CDR3 sequence (DNA): TGTGCCAGCAGTTTATGGCAGGGTGGCAATGAGCAGTTCTTC. This chain connects TRBV27 to TRBJ2-1, with a possible D match to TRBD1 (5 bases). CDR3 length: 14 amino acids. Per germline, CDR1 MNHEY and CDR2 SMNVEV (reference sequence). V shed 1 base and J shed 6 bases, with 10 bases lying between them.